This TCR beta chain came from a study of T-cell memory formation after mild COVID-19. TCRdb independently ran MiXCR on the 5' RACE reads; one entry per CDR3 protein. The data show around 470,000 distinct CDR3 sequences, with 20% seen just once and about 8.1% held by the top ten. Unmatched junction bases numbered 11, after V lost 5 bases and J lost 6 bases. The CDR3 has 16 amino acids. This clonotype was detected a few times. This receptor was obtained from an adult woman who had mild COVID-19 (a few samples of this study predate the infection). Cell type and time point are not known. The sample taken for sequencing was PBMCs or a T cell subset sorted from them (not recorded which). This sequence joins TRBV12-3 or TRBV12-4 and TRBJ2-1; 9 nucleotides match TRBD2. CDR3: CASSPGLAGAGNEQFF. The CDR3 DNA sequence: TGTGCCAGCAGTCCCGGGTTAGCGGGAGCAGGCAATGAGCAGTTCTTC.